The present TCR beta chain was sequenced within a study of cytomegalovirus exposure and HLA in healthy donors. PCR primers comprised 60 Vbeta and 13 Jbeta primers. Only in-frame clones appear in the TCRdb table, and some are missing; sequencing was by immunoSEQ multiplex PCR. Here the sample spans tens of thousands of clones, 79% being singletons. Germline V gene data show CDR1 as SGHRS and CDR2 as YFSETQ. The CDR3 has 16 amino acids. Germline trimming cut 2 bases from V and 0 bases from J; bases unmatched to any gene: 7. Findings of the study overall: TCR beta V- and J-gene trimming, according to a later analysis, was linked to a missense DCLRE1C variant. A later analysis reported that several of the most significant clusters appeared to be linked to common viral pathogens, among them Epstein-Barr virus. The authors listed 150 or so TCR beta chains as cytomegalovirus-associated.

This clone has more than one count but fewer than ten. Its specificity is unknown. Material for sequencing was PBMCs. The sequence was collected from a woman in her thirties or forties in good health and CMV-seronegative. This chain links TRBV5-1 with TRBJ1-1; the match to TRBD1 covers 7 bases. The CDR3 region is CASSLLPGQLNTEAFF. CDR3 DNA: TGCGCCAGCAGCTTACTTCCGGGACAGTTGAACACTGAAGCTTTCTTT.